The clone carrying this TCR beta chain was seen a handful of times. Construction of the TCRbeta library involved unique molecular identifiers. One entry per CDR3 protein results from TCRdb running MiXCR on the PCR reads. The data hold about 130,000 distinct CDR3 sequences, with more than 9.5% observed a single time. This CDR3 is built from 14 residues. The J segment lost 1 base and the V segment lost 4 bases, leaving 2 bases of the junction unmatched. The germline V gene encodes CDR1 MNHEY and CDR2 SMNVEV (reference sequence). This record comes from a study of T-cell reconstitution after alpha-beta-depleted transplantation in children.

The TCR comes from a girl under three years old who had a stem cell transplant for combined immunodeficiency, so the T cells may come from the graft donor. The chain couples TRBV27 to TRBJ2-3, with 7 nucleotides matching TRBD1. The sample consisted of PBMCs, mostly from graft donor cells, taken 180 days after TCRalphabeta/CD19-depleted stem cell transplant. The CDR3 sequence: CASSYGTGTDTQYF. CDR3 nucleotide sequence: TGTGCCAGCAGTTACGGGACAGGCACAGATACGCAGTATTTT.